The 11 T cell receptor beta chains in this list originate from one sample, sequenced in a study of cytomegalovirus exposure and HLA in healthy donors. Vbeta (60) and Jbeta (13) primers were used in the PCR. Profiled with immunoSEQ multiplex PCR; TCRdb holds only in-frame clones, not every one. This sample has a few hundred thousand clones; 65% to 90% occur once, and the top ten carry just over 1.4%. Input material: PBMCs. The receptor set was obtained from a girl aged 5 to 17 in good health and CMV-seronegative.

The chain couples TRBV28 to TRBJ1-3, with 8 bases aligning to TRBD1. CDR3 length: 15 residues. Per germline, CDR1 MDHEN and CDR2 SYDVKM. J was trimmed by 3 bases and V by 10 bases; bases with no gene match: 11. The CDR3 DNA is TGTGCCACCAGAGGCAGGGGGCCTGTTGGAAACACCATATATTTT. It yields the protein CATRGRGPVGNTIYF.

A few counts support this clone. The chain uses TRBV5-8 and TRBJ1-5, with D unclear. CDR3 length: 14 residues. Trimming shortened V by 2 bases and J by 5 bases, and 11 bases separated the two germline ends. From germline, CDR1 is SGHTS and CDR2 YDEGEE. In DNA form, the CDR3 reads TGTGCCAGCAGCTTTTACGGGCGGGATCAGCCCCAGCATTTT. Translation gives CASSFYGRDQPQHF.

The chain is built from TRBV2 and TRBJ2-1, with TRBD2 matching over 10 bases. CDR3 length: 20 residues. Germline V gives CDR1 SNHLY, CDR2 FYNNEI. The V gene end was trimmed by 3 bases and the J gene end by 3 bases; junction bases not matched to a gene: 17. This chain's CDR3 is CASSDLAMLGLAGGYNEQFF. The CDR3 DNA is TGTGCCAGCAGTGATTTGGCCATGCTCGGGTTAGCGGGAGGCTACAATGAGCAGTTCTTC.

This chain joins TRBV19 and TRBJ2-7; 11 nucleotides match TRBD2. Germline V lookup: CDR1 LNHDA, CDR2 SQIVND (reference sequence). The CDR3 is 15 amino acids. Losses at the gene ends were 6 bases for V and 2 bases for J; bases not matched to a gene: 6. This CDR3 reads CASSISSGGTYEQYF. DNA for the CDR3: TGTGCCAGTAGCATCTCTAGCGGGGGGACCTACGAGCAGTACTTC.

The chain recombines TRBV4-1 with TRBJ2-1; TRBD1 is a possible D gene (6 bases). V lost 5 bases and J lost 0, with 17 bases in between. CDR3 length equals 17 residues. Germline CDR1 MGHRA, CDR2 YSYEKL. This CDR3 reads CASSGTGTFRSYNEQFF. Here the CDR3 DNA reads TGCGCCAGCAGCGGCACAGGGACGTTTCGCTCCTACAATGAGCAGTTCTTC.

The chain couples TRBV7-9 to TRBJ2-1; unclear D gene. CDR1 is SEHNR and CDR2 is FQNEAQ in the germline V gene (reference sequence). The CDR3 is made up of 17 amino acids. Trimming took off 2 bases at V and 1 base at J, with 15 bases between the two ends. The CDR3 region is CASSLSLVQVSYNEQFF. The CDR3 nucleotides read TGTGCCAGCAGCTTATCTTTGGTGCAGGTATCCTACAATGAGCAGTTCTTC.

The chain has TRBV7-9 and TRBJ2-5, with TRBD2 identical over 8 bases. In germline, CDR1 is SEHNR, CDR2 FQNEAQ (reference sequence). Losses at the gene ends were 1 base for V and 4 bases for J; bases not matched to a gene: 8. The CDR3 contains 16 residues. The CDR3 is CASSLVLSGGRETQYF. CDR3 sequence (DNA): TGTGCCAGCAGCTTAGTTCTGAGCGGGGGACGAGAGACCCAGTACTTC.

The V gene is TRBV7-9, the J gene TRBJ1-1, with 9 nucleotides matching TRBD1. This CDR3 has 14 amino acids. V lost 10 bases, J lost 5 bases, and 11 bases stayed unmatched. Germline values: CDR1 SEHNR, CDR2 FQNEAQ (reference sequence). CDR3 loop: CATQRQGDLTEAFF. CDR3 nucleotides: TGTGCCACCCAACGACAGGGGGATCTAACTGAAGCTTTCTTT.

V is TRBV27 and J is TRBJ2-2; weak D call: TRBD1 (6 bases). Per germline, CDR1 MNHEY and CDR2 SMNVEV (reference sequence). This CDR3 is 14 amino acids long. Between the trimmed V and J ends, which lost 9 bases and 5 bases, there was a span of 16 bases. The CDR3 protein is CASSRTVKTGELFF. The CDR3 DNA follows: TGTGCCAGTTCGAGGACAGTAAAAACCGGGGAGCTGTTTTTT.

The CDR3 region is CASSRDRVLNEQFF. CDR3 nucleotide sequence: TGTGCCAGCAGCCGGGACAGGGTCTTGAATGAGCAGTTCTTC. The V and J genes are TRBV14 and TRBJ2-1; 9 nucleotides agree with TRBD1. CDR1 and CDR2 (germline): SGHDN, FVKESK. The CDR3 is 14 residues long. The J segment lost 7 bases and the V segment lost 4 bases, leaving 5 bases of the junction unmatched.

In DNA form, the CDR3 reads TGTGCCAGCAGCCTTCAGGCCGCCTCTGGGGCCAACGTCCTGACTTTC. This encodes CASSLQAASGANVLTF. The chain joins TRBV11-1 to TRBJ2-6; no definite D call. Germline assignment: CDR1 SGHAT and CDR2 FQDESV (reference sequence). The CDR3 is made up of 16 amino acids. V was clipped by 5 bases and J by 0 bases, with 11 bases between them.